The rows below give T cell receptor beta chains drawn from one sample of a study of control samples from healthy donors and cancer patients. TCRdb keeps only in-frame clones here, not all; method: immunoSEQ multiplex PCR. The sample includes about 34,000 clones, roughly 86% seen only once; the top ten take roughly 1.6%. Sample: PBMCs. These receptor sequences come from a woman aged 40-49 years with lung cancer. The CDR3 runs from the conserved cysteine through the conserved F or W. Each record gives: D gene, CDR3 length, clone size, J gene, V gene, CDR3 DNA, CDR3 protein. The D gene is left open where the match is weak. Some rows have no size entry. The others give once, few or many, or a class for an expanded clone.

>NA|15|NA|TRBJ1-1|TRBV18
TGTGCCAGCTCACTCCTTATAGATGGGGTGACTGAAGCTTTCTTT
CASSLLIDGVTEAFF
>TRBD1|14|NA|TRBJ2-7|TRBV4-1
TGCGCCAGCAGCCTGTGGACAGGCCCCTACGAGCAGTACTTC
CASSLWTGPYEQYF
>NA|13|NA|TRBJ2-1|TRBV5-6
TGTGCCAGCAGCGAGGACATATACAATGAGCAGTTCTTC
CASSEDIYNEQFF
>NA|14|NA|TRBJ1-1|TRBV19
TGTGCCAGTAGTATTCATCCGACGAACACTGAAGCTTTCTTT
CASSIHPTNTEAFF
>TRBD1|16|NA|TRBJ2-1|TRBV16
TGTGCCAGCAGCCGAATGCAGGGACAGGAAAACAATGAGCAGTTCTTC
CASSRMQGQENNEQFF
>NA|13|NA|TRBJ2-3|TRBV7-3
TGTGCCAGCAGCCCCCTCGCGGCAGATACGCAGTATTTT
CASSPLAADTQYF
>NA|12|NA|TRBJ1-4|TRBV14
TGTGCCAGCAGCCGAGGGGGAGTTGAACTGTTTTTT
CASSRGGVELFF
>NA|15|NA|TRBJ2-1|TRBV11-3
TGTGCCAGCAGCGTCTCTAGGGGGTCCTACAATGAGCAGTTCTTC
CASSVSRGSYNEQFF
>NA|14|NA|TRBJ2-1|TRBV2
TGTGCCAGCAGTGTTCAGGGCCCCTACAATGAGCAGTTCTTC
CASSVQGPYNEQFF
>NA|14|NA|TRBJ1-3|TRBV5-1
TGCGCCAGCAGCTTGGGTGACAGTAGAAACACCATATATTTT
CASSLGDSRNTIYF
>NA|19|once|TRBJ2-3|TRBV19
TGTGCCAGTAGTATAGCGAAGGAAGCCATCCTGAGGAGCACAGATACGCAGTATTTT
CASSIAKEAILRSTDTQYF
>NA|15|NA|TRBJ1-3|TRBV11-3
TGTGCCAGCAGCTTAGGCCGGATTTCTGGAAACACCATATATTTT
CASSLGRISGNTIYF
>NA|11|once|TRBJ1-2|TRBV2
TGTGCCAGCAGCGTCCTTACGGGCTACACCTTC
CASSVLTGYTF
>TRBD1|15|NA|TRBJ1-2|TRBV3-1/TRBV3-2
TGTGCCAGCAGCCAGAGGGGGGGACAGGCGGTTGGCTACACCTTC
CASSQRGGQAVGYTF
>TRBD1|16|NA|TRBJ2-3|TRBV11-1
TGTGCCAGCAGCTTACGTCGAACAGGGGGCACAGATACGCAGTATTTT
CASSLRRTGGTDTQYF
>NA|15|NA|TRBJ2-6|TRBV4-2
TGTGCCAGCAGCCAGGCCCTGGTTGGGGCCAACGTCCTGACTTTC
CASSQALVGANVLTF
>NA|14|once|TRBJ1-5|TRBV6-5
TGTGCCAGCTTAAGGGGGTATAGCAATCAGCCCCAGCATTTT
CASLRGYSNQPQHF